One sample yielded the 8 T cell receptor beta chains listed below, sequenced in a study of T cell responses to AZD1222 COVID-19 vaccine. Sequenced by immunoSEQ multiplex PCR; TCRdb stores in-frame clones only, minus some. The data show over 120,000 clones, roughly 86% seen once. Sequencing used peripheral blood, obtained 28 days after the second AZD1222 dose. These receptors all stem from an adult who received the AZD1222 COVID-19 vaccine.

The genes are TRBV6-2 or TRBV6-3 and TRBJ2-5; tentative D call: TRBD1 (6 bases). Germline V gene sequence: CDR1 MNHEY, CDR2 SVGEGT. This CDR3 has 16 residues. V lost 6 bases, J lost 5 bases, and 22 bases lay in between. The DNA of the CDR3 is TGTGCCAGCAGCCCTCGAGGGGGAGTGATCCGCGAGACCCAGTACTTC. This codes for CASSPRGGVIRETQYF.

The chain is built from TRBV11-2 and TRBJ2-1; 9 bases match TRBD2. Germline V gene sequence: CDR1 SGHAT, CDR2 FQNNGV. CDR3 size: 16 residues. V was pared by 1 base and J by 5 bases, with 6 bases of the junction left unmatched. The CDR3 region has the DNA TGTGCCAGCAGCTTAGGGGCTAGCGGGGTAAACAATGAGCAGTTCTTC. Translated, it gives CASSLGASGVNNEQFF.

The CDR3 loop reads CASSEYGRDTQYF. The CDR3 nucleotides are TGTGCCAGCAGTGAATACGGTAGAGATACGCAGTATTTT. V is TRBV25-1 and J is TRBJ2-3; D gene ambiguous. Germline values: CDR1 MGHDK, CDR2 SYGVNS. The CDR3 totals 13 residues. V gave up 0 bases and J gave up 5 bases, with 6 bases separating them.

The chain couples TRBV3-1 (or the pseudogene TRBV3-2) to TRBJ2-2; either TRBD1 or TRBD2 may fit D (5 bases each). Trimming shortened V by 2 bases and J by 5 bases, and 9 bases separated the two germline ends. The germline CDR1 and CDR2 sequences are LGHDT and YNNKEL (reference sequence). This CDR3 has 14 residues. CDR3 in DNA: TGTGCCAGCAGCCAAAGCTGGGGGACCGGGGAGCTGTTTTTT. The encoded protein is CASSQSWGTGELFF.

The rearrangement joins TRBV25-1 to TRBJ1-2; D ambiguous. Trimming removed 10 bases from V and 4 bases from J, with 10 bases in between. The CDR3 sequence is 11 residues long. Germline assignment: CDR1 MGHDK and CDR2 SYGVNS. CDR3 residues: CATVGPYGYTF. The CDR3 region has the DNA TGTGCCACCGTGGGCCCCTATGGCTACACCTTC.

Only a few counts were recorded for this clone. The rearrangement uses TRBV19 and TRBJ2-1; tentative D call: TRBD2 (6 bases). The CDR3 extends over 15 amino acids. V was pared by 3 bases and J by 1 base, with 10 bases between. CDR1 is LNHDA and CDR2 is SQIVND in the germline V gene (reference sequence). CDR3 sequence: CASSIPGTSYNEQFF. The CDR3 region has the DNA TGTGCCAGTAGTATTCCCGGGACTTCCTACAATGAGCAGTTCTTC.

The rearrangement links TRBV6-5 to TRBJ2-2; D remains ambiguous. This CDR3 contains 12 residues. The germline V gene has CDR1 MNHEY and CDR2 SVGAGI. V shed 5 bases and J shed 5 bases, with 6 bases lying between them. The CDR3 nucleotides read TGTGCCAGCAGTCCTAGGACCGGGGAGCTGTTTTTT. This encodes CASSPRTGELFF.

The chain is built from TRBV5-1 and TRBJ2-3; D call uncertain. Germline assignment: CDR1 SGHRS and CDR2 YFSETQ. The CDR3 loop spans 13 amino acids. V lost 5 bases and J lost 1, with 8 bases in between. CDR3 nucleotides: TGCGCCAGCAGAGCGCTTCGCACAGATACGCAGTATTTT. Its protein is CASRALRTDTQYF.